This T cell receptor (beta chain) emerged from a study of T cells after yellow fever vaccination. Points from the study as a whole: When the response was secondary, it was weaker but reached its peak faster, day 5 versus 15.

In the case of this clonotype: Its antigen is as yet unknown.

Germline lookup yields CDR1 MNHEY and CDR2 SMNVEV (reference sequence). The length of the CDR3 is 15 residues. Germline trimming cut 6 bases from V and 9 bases from J; bases unmatched to any gene: 12. MiXCR, run by TCRdb on the 5' RACE reads, gives a single entry per CDR3 protein. The sample holds about 550,000 distinct CDR3 sequences, about 19% seen once. Specimen: PBMCs, collected 15 days after the yellow fever booster vaccination. The TCR sequence derives from a young man who received the YFV17D yellow fever vaccine. The rearrangement links TRBV27 to TRBJ2-2; the match to TRBD1 covers 8 bases. The CDR3 coding sequence is TGTGCCAGCAGCTTAGAGGACAGGGACCCCCGGGAGCTGTTTTTT. Translating gives CASSLEDRDPRELFF.